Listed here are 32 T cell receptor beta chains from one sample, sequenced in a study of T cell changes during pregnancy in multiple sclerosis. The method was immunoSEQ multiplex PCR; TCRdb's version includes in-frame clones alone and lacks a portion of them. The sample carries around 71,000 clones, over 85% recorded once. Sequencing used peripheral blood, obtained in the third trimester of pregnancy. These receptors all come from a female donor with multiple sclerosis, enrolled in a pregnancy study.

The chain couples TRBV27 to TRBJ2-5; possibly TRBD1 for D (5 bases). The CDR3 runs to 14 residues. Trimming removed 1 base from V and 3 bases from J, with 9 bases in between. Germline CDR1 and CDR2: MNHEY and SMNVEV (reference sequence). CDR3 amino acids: CASSLWGREETQYF. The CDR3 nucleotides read TGTGCCAGCAGTTTATGGGGCAGGGAAGAGACCCAGTACTTC.

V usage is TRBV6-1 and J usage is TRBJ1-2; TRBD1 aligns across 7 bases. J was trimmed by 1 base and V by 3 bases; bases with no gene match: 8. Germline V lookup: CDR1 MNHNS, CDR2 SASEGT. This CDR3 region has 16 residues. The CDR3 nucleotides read TGTGCCAGCAGTGACCGGGACAGATTATTTAACTATGGCTACACCTTC. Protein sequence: CASSDRDRLFNYGYTF.

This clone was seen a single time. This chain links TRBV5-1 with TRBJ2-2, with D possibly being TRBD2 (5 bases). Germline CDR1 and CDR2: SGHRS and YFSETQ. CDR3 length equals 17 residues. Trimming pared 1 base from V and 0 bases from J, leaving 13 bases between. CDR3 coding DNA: TGCGCCAGCAGCTTGCGTAGGGCGGAGGCGAACACCGGGGAGCTGTTTTTT. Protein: CASSLRRAEANTGELFF.

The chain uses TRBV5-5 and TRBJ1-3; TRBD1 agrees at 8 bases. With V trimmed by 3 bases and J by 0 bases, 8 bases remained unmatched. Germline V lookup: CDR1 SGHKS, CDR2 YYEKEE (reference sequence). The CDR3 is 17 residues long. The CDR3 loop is CASSSLQGVNSGNTIYF. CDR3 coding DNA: TGTGCCAGCAGCTCCCTACAGGGGGTGAACTCTGGAAACACCATATATTTT.

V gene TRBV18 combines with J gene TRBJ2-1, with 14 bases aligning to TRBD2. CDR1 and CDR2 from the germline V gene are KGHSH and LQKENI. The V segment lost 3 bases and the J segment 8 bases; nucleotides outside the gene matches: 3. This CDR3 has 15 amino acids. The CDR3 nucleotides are TGTGCCAGCTCACCGGGACTAGCGGGAGTAGATGAGCAGTTCTTC. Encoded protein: CASSPGLAGVDEQFF.

CDR3 DNA sequence: TGTGCCAGCAGCGGGGGGCGCGGTCTGGCTAATGAAAAACTGTTTTTT. Translation: CASSGGRGLANEKLFF. This chain joins TRBV9 and TRBJ1-4; D might be TRBD1 (6 bases). The germline gives CDR1 SGDLS, CDR2 YYNGEE. CDR3 length: 16 residues. Trimming shortened V by 3 bases and J by 3 bases, and 15 bases separated the two germline ends.

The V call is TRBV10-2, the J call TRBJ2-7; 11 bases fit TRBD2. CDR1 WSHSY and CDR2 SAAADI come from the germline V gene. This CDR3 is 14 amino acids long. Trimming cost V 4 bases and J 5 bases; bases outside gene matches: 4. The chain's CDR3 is CASSVAGGPHEQYF. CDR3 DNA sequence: TGCGCCAGCAGTGTAGCGGGAGGGCCCCACGAGCAGTACTTC.

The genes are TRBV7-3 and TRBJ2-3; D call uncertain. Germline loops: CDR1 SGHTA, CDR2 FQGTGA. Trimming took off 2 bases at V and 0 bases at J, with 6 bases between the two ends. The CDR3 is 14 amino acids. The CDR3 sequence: CASSLQASTDTQYF. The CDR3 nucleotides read TGTGCCAGCAGCTTACAGGCTAGCACAGATACGCAGTATTTT.

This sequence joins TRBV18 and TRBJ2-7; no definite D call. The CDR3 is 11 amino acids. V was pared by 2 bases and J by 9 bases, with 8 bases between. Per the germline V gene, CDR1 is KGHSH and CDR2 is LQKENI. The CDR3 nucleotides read TGTGCCAGCTCACCAGAGCGATGGCAGTACTTC. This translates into CASSPERWQYF. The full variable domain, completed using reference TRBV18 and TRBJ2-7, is NAGVMQNPRHLVRRRGQEARLRCSPMKGHSHVYWYRQLPEEGLKFMVYLQKENIIDESGMPKERFSAEFPKEGPSILRIQQVVRGDSAAYFCASSPERWQYFGPGTRLTVT.

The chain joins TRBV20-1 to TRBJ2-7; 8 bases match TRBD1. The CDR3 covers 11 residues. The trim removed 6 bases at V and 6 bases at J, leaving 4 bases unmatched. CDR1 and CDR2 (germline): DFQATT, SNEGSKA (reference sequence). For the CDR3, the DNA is TGCAGTGCCTCCGGGACAGGCGAGCAGTACTTC. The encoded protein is CSASGTGEQYF.

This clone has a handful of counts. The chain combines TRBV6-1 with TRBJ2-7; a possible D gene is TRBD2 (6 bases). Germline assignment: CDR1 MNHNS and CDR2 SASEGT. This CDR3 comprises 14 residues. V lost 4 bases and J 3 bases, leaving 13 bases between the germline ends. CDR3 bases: TGTGCCAGCAGTGGCCCGGGACTTCTCTACGAGCAGTACTTC. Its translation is CASSGPGLLYEQYF.

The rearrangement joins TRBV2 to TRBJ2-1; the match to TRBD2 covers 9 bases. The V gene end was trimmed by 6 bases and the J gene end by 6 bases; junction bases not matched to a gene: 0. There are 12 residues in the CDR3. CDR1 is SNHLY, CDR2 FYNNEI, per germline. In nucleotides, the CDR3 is TGTGCCAGCAGGGGACTAGCCAATGAGCAGTTCTTC. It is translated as CASRGLANEQFF.

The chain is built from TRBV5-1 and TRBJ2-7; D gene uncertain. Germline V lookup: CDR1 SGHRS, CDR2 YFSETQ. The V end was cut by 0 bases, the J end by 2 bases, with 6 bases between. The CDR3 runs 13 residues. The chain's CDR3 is CASSLGPPYEQYF. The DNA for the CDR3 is TGCGCCAGCAGCTTGGGGCCGCCCTACGAGCAGTACTTC.

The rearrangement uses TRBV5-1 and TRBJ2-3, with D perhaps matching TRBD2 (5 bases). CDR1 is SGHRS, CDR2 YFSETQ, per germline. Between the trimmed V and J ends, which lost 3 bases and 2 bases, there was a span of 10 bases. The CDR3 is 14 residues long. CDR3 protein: CASSSARDTDTQYF. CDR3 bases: TGCGCCAGCAGCTCCGCTCGGGACACAGATACGCAGTATTTT.

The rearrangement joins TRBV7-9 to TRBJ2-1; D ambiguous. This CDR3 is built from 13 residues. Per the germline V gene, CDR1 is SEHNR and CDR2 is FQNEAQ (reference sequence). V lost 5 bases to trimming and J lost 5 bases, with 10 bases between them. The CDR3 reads CASSEEPNNEQFF. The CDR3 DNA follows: TGTGCCAGCAGCGAAGAACCTAACAATGAGCAGTTCTTC.

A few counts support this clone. CDR3 loop: CAWREGTSGTGELFF. CDR3 DNA: TGTGCCTGGAGGGAGGGGACTAGCGGCACCGGGGAGCTGTTTTTT. V is TRBV30 and J is TRBJ2-2; 11 nucleotides align to TRBD2. The CDR3 totals 15 residues. V lost 3 bases to trimming and J lost 4 bases; unmatched junction nucleotides: 4. Germline CDR1 reads GTSNPN; CDR2 reads SVGIG (reference sequence).

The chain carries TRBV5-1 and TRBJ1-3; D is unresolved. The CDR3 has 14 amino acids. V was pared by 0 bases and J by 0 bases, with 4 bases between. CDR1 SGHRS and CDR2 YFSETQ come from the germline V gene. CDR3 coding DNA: TGCGCCAGCAGCTTGGGGCTCTCTGGAAACACCATATATTTT. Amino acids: CASSLGLSGNTIYF.

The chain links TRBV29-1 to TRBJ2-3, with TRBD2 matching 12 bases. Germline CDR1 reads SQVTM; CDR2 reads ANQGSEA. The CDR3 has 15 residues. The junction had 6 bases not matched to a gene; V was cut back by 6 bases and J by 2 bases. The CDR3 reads CSVYGLAGSTDTQYF. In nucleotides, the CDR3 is TGCAGCGTCTATGGACTAGCGGGATCCACAGATACGCAGTATTTT.

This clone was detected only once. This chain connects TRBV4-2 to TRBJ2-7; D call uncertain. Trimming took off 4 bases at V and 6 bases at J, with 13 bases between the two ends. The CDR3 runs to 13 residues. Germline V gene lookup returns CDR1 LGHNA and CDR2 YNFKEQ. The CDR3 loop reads CASSPSPEPEQYF. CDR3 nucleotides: TGTGCCAGCAGCCCATCCCCGGAGCCCGAGCAGTACTTC.

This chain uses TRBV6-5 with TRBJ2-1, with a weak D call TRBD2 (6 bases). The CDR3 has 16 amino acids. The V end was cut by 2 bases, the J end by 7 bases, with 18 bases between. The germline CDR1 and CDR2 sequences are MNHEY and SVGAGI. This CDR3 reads CASSYVSFGGSNEQFF. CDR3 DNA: TGTGCCAGCAGTTACGTCTCTTTCGGGGGAAGTAATGAGCAGTTCTTC.

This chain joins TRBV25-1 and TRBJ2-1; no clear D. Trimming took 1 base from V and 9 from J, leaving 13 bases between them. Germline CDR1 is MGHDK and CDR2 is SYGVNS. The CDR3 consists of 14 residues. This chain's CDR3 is CASSELVATGEQFF. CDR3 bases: TGTGCCAGCAGTGAATTGGTCGCGACGGGTGAGCAGTTCTTC.

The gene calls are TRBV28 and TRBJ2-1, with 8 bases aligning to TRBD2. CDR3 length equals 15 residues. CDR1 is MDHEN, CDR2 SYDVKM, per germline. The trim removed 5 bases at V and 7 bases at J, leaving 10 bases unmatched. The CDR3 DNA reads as TGTGCCAGCAGTACGCCGGGACTAGGGGGGAATGAGCAGTTCTTC. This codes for CASSTPGLGGNEQFF.

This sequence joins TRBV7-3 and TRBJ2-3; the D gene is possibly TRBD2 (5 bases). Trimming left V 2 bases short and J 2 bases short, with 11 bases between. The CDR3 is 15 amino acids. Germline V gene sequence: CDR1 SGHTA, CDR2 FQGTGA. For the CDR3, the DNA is TGTGCCAGCAGCTTAGTCGGACTTAACACAGATACGCAGTATTTT. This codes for CASSLVGLNTDTQYF.

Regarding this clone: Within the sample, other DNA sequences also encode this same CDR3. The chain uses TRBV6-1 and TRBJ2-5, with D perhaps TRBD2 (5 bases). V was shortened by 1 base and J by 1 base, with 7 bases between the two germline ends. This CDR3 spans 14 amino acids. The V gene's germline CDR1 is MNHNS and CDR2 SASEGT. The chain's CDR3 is CASSEVAGQETQYF. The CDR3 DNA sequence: TGTGCCAGCAGTGAAGTGGCGGGCCAAGAGACCCAGTACTTC.

In DNA, the CDR3 is TGTGCCATCACTACGGGGTCTGGGGCCAACGTCCTGACTTTC. This sequence encodes CAITTGSGANVLTF. This sequence joins TRBV10-3 and TRBJ2-6; perhaps TRBD2 as D (5 bases). The CDR3 is made up of 14 amino acids. The germline CDR1 and CDR2 sequences are ENHRY and SYGVKD. Trimming took off 7 bases at V and 1 base at J, with 8 bases between the two ends.

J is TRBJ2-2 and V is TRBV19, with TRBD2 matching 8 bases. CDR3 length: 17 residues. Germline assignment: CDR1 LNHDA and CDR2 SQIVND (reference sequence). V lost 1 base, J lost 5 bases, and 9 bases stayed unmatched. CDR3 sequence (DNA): TGTGCCAGTAGTATAGCCGGGAGACTAGCGCGAACCGGGGAGCTGTTTTTT. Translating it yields CASSIAGRLARTGELFF.

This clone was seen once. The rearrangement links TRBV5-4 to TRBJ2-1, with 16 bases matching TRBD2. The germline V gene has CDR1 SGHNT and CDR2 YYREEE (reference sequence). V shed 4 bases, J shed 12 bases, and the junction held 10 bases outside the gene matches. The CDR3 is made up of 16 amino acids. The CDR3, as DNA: TGTGCCAGCAGCGCCGGGACTAGCGGGAGGGGAGTTAGGCAGTTCTTC. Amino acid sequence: CASSAGTSGRGVRQFF.

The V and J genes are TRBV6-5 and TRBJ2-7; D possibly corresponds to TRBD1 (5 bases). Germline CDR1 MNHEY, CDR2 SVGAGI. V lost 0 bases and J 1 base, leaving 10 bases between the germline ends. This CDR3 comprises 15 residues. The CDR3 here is CASSYSRGASYEQYF. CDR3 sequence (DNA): TGTGCCAGCAGTTACTCTCGTGGGGCTTCCTACGAGCAGTACTTC.

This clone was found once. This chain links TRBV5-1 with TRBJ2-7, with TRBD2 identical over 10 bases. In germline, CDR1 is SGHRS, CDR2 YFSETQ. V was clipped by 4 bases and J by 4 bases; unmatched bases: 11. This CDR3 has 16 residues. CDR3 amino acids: CASSLYGTSEPYEQYF. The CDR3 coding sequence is TGCGCCAGCAGCCTCTACGGGACTAGCGAACCATACGAGCAGTACTTC.

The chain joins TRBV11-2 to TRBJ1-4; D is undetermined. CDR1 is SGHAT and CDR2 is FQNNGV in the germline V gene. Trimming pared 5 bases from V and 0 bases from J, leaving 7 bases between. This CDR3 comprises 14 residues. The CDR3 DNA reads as TGTGCCAGCAGCAGCGTTGCAACTAATGAAAAACTGTTTTTT. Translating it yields CASSSVATNEKLFF.

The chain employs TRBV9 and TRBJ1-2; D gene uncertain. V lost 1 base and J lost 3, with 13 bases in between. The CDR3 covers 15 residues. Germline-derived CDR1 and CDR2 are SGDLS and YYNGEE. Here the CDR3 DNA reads TGTGCCAGCAGCGTATCTCAGGAGGGAGACTATGGCTACACCTTC. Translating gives CASSVSQEGDYGYTF.

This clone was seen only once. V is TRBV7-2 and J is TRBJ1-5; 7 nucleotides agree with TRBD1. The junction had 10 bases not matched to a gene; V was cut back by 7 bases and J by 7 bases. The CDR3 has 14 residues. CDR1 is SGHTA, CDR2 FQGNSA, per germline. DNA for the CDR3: TGTGCCAGCAACCTACGACAGGGACAACAGCCCCAGCATTTT. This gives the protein CASNLRQGQQPQHF. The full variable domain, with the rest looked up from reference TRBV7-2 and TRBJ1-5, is GAGVSQSPSNKVTEKGKDVELRCDPISGHTALYWYRQSLGQGLEFLIYFQGNSAPDKSGLPSDRFSAERTGGSVSTLTIQRTQQEDSAVYLCASNLRQGQQPQHFGDGTRLSIL.